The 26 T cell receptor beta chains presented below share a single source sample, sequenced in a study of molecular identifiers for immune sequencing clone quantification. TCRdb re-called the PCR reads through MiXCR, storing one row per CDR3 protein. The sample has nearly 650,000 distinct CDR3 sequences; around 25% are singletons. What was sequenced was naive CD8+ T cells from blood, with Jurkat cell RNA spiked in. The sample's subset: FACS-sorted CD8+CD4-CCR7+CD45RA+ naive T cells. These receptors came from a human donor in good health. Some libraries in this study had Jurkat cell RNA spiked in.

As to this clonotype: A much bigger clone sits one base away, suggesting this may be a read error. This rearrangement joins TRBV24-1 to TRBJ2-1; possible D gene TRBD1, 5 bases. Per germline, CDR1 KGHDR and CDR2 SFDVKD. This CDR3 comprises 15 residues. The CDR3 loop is CATSDSGYQNNEQVF. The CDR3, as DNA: TGTGCCACCAGTGATTCAGGGTACCAAAACAATGAGCAGGTCTTC.

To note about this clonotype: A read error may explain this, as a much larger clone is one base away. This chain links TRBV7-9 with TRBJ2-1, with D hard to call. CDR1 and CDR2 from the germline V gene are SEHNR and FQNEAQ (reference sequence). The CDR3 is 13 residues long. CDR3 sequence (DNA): TGTGCCGGCAGCTTGTTATTTCATAATGAGCAGTTCTTC. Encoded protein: CAGSLLFHNEQFF.

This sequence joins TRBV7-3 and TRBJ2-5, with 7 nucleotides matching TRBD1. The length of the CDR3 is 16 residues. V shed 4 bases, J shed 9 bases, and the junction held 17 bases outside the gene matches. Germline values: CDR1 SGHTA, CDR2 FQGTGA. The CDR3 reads CASSSPGPGGVAPQYF. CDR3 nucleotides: TGTGCCAGCAGCTCGCCCGGGCCAGGGGGTGTAGCGCCCCAGTACTTC.

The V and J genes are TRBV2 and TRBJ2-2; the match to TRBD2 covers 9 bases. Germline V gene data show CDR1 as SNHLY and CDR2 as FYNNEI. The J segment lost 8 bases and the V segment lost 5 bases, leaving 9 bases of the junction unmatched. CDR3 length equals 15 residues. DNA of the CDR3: TGTGCCAGCAGTTATGATAGCGGGAGAATAGGGGAGCTGTTTTTT. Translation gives CASSYDSGRIGELFF. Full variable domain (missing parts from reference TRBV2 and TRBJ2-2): EPEVTQTPSHQVTQMGQEVILRCVPISNHLYFYWYRQILGQKVEFLVSFYNNEISEKSEIFDDQFSVERPDGSNFTLKIRSTKLEDSAMYFCASSYDSGRIGELFFGEGSRLTVL.

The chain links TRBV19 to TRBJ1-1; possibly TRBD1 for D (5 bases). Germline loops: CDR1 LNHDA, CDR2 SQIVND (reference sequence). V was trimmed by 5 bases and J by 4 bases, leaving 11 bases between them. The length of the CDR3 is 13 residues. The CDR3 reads CASSDGTGTEAFF. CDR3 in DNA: TGTGCCAGTAGTGACGGGACGGGCACTGAAGCTTTCTTT.

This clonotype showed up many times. CDR3 coding DNA: TGTGCCAGCAGGAGGGAGAGGACAGAGGTTTATAGATTCGGCAATCAGCCCCAGCATTTT. Translation: CASRRERTEVYRFGNQPQHF. The chain combines TRBV28 with TRBJ1-5; possibly TRBD1 for D (6 bases). The CDR3 has 20 amino acids. The V end lost 6 bases, the J end lost 2 bases, and 29 bases lay between the germline ends. The germline V gene has CDR1 MDHEN and CDR2 SYDVKM.

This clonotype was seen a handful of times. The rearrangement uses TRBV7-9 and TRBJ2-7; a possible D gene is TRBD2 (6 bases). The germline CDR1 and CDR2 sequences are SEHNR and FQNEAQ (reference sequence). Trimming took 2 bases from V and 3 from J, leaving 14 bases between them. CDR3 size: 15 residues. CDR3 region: CASSLTAFGGYEQYF. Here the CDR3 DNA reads TGTGCCAGCAGCTTAACGGCTTTCGGGGGCTACGAGCAGTACTTC.

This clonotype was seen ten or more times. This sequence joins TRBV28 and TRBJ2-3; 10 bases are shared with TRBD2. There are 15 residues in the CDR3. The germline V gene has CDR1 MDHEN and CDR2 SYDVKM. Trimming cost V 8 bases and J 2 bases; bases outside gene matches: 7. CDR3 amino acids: CASSQLAGITDTQYF. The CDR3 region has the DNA TGTGCCAGCTCCCAACTAGCGGGAATCACAGATACGCAGTATTTT.

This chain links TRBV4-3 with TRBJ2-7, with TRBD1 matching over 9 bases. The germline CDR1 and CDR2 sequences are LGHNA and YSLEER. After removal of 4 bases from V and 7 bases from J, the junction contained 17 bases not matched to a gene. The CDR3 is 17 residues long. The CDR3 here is CASSPSRTATGGGEQYF. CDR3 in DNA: TGCGCCAGCAGCCCTTCCCGAACGGCCACAGGGGGCGGGGAGCAGTACTTC.

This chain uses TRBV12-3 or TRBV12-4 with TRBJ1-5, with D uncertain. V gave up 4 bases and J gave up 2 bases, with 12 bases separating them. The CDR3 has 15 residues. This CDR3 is CASSSTWMGNQPQHF. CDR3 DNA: TGTGCCAGCAGTTCCACATGGATGGGCAATCAGCCCCAGCATTTT.

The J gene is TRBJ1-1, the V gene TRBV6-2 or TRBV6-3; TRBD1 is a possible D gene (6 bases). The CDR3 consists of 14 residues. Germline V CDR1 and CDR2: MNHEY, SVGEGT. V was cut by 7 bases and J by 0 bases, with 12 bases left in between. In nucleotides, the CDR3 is TGTGCCAGCACTCCGGGGGGGCTGAACACTGAAGCTTTCTTT. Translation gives CASTPGGLNTEAFF.

The CDR3 bases are TGTGCCAGCAGTTACCCATCTCGGGAGGCAACAGATACGCAGTATTTT. Its protein is CASSYPSREATDTQYF. The chain combines TRBV6-2 or TRBV6-3 with TRBJ2-3; TRBD2 agrees at 7 bases. This CDR3 is 16 amino acids long. CDR1 is MNHEY and CDR2 is SVGEGT in the germline V gene. The V and J ends lost 2 bases and 3 bases, in that order; junction bases with no gene match: 8.

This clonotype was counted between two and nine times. The CDR3 nucleotides are TGTGCCAGCAGCGTAGGCGGGACAGGGGGAGAGACCCAGTACTTC. It codes for CASSVGGTGGETQYF. J is TRBJ2-5 and V is TRBV9; 11 bases are a match to TRBD1. J gave up 4 bases and V 0 bases, and 2 bases lay outside the gene matches. CDR3 length: 15 amino acids. Germline V gene sequence: CDR1 SGDLS, CDR2 YYNGEE.

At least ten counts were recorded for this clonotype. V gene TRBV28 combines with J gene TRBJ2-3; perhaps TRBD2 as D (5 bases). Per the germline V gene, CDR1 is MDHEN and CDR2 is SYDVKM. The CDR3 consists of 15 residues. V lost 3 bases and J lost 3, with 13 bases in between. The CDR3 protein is CASSLEGGDTDTQYF. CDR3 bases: TGTGCCAGCAGTTTGGAAGGAGGAGATACAGATACGCAGTATTTT.

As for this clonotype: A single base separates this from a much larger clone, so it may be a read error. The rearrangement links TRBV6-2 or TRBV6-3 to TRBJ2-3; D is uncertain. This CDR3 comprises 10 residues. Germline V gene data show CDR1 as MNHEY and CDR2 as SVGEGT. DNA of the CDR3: TGTGCCCGCAGGTCAGATACGCAGTATTTT. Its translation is CARRSDTQYF.

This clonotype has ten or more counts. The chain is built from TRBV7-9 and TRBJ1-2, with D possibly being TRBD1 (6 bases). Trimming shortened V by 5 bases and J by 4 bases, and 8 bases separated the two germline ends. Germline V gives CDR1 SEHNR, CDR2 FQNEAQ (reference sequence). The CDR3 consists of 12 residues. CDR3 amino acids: CASSPGVYGYTF. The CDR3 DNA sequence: TGTGCCAGCAGCCCAGGGGTCTATGGCTACACCTTC.

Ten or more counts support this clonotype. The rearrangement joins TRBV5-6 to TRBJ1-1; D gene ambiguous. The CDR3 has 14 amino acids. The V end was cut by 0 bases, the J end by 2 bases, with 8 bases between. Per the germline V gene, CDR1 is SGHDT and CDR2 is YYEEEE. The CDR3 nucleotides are TGTGCCAGCAGCTTGGTTGAGGGTAACACTGAAGCTTTCTTT. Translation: CASSLVEGNTEAFF.

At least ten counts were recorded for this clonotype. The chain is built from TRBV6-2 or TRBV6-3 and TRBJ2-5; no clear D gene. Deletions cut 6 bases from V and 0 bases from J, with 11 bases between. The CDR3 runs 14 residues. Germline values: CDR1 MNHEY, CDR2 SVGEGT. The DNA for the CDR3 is TGTGCCAGCAGCTCAGTATACTACCAAGAGACCCAGTACTTC. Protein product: CASSSVYYQETQYF.

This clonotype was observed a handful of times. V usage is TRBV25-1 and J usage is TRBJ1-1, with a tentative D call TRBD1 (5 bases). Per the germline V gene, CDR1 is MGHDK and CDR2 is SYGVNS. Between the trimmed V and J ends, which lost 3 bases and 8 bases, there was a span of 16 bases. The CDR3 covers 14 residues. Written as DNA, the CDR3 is TGTGCCAGCAGTGACATGGACACGACGAGCGAAGCTTTCTTT. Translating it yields CASSDMDTTSEAFF. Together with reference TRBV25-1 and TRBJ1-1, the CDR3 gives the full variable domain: EADIYQTPRYLVIGTGKKITLECSQTMGHDKMYWYQQDPGMELHLIHYSYGVNSTEKGDLSSESTVSRIRTEHFPLTLESARPSHTSQYLCASSDMDTTSEAFFGQGTRLTVV.

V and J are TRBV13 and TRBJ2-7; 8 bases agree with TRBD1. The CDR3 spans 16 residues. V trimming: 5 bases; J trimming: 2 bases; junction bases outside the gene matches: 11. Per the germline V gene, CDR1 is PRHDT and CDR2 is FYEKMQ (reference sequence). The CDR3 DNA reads TGTGCCAGCAGCACAACAACCGGGACAGGTCCCTACGAGCAGTACTTC. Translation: CASSTTTGTGPYEQYF.

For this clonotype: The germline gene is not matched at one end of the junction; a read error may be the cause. The chain's CDR3 is CASSQDSSGRAIGELSF. The CDR3 region has the DNA TGCGCCAGCAGCCAAGATTCTAGCGGGAGGGCCATCGGGGAGCTGTCTTTT. The chain carries TRBV4-3 and TRBJ2-2, with 12 nucleotides matching TRBD2. There are 17 residues in the CDR3. Germline CDR1 LGHNA, CDR2 YSLEER.

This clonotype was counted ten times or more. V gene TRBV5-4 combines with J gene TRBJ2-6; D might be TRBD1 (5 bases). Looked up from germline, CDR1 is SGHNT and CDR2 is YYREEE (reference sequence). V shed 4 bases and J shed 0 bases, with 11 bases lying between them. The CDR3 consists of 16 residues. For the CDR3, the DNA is TGTGCCAGCAGCGCGACAGTAAGCTCTGGGGCCAACGTCCTGACTTTC. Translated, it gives CASSATVSSGANVLTF.

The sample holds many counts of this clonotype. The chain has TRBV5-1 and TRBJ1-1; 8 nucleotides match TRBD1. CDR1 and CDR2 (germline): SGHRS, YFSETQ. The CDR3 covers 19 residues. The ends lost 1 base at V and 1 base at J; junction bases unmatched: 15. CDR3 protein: CASSLKAAGTGYENTEAFF. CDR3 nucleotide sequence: TGCGCCAGCAGCTTGAAAGCGGCGGGGACAGGCTACGAGAACACTGAAGCTTTCTTT.

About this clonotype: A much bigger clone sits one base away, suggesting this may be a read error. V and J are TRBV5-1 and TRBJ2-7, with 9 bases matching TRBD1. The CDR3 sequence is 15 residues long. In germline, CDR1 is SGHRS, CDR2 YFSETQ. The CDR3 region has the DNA TGCACCAGCAGCGCACAGGGGGCGGTGAACTACGAGCAGTACTTC. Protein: CTSSAQGAVNYEQYF.

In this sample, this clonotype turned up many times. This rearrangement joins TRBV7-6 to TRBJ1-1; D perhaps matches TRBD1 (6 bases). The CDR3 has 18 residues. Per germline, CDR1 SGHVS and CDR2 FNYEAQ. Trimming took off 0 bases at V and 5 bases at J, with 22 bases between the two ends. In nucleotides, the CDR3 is TGTGCCAGCAGCTTAGCGTCCGGGGGAACAAAGCAGGGGACTGAAGCTTTCTTT. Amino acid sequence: CASSLASGGTKQGTEAFF.

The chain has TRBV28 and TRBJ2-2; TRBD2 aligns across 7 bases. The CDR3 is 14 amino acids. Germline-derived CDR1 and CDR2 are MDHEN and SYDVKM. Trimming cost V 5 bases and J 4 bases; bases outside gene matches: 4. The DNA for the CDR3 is TGTGCCAGCAGTCAGCCGGGAGGCACCGGGGAGCTGTTTTTT. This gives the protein CASSQPGGTGELFF.